This TCR beta chain comes out of a study of cytomegalovirus exposure and HLA in healthy donors. This table comes from immunoSEQ multiplex PCR, and its TCRdb copy is limited to in-frame clones, with some not included. This table holds about 160,000 clones, roughly 89% found once. Germline assignment: CDR1 SGHRS and CDR2 YFSETQ. This CDR3 is 13 amino acids long. V lost 4 bases, J lost 1 base, and 6 bases lay in between. The clonotype originates from a man in his late teens or twenties in good health and CMV-seropositive. V and J are TRBV5-1 and TRBJ1-3; D is undetermined. Sequenced material: PBMCs. The CDR3 coding sequence is TGCGCCAGCAGCACCGGGTCTGGAAACACCATATATTTT. Translation: CASSTGSGNTIYF.